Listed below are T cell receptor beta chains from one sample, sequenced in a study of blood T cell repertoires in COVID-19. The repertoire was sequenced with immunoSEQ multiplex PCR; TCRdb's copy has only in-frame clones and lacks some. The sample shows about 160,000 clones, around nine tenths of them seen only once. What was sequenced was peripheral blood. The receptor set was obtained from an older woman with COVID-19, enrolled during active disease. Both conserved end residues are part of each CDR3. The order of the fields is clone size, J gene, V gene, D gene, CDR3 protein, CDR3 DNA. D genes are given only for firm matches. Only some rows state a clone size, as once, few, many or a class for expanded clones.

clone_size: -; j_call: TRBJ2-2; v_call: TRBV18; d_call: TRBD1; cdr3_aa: CASSPSGQANTGELFF; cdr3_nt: TGTGCCAGCTCACCTTCGGGACAGGCGAACACCGGGGAGCTGTTTTTT
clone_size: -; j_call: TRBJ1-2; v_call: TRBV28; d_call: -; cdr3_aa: CASSLELYGYTF; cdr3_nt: TGTGCCAGCAGCCTTGAACTCTATGGCTACACCTTC
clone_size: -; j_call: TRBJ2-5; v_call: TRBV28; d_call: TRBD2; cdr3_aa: CASSSPSGGQETQYF; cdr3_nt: TGTGCCAGCAGCTCCCCTAGCGGGGGACAAGAGACCCAGTACTTC
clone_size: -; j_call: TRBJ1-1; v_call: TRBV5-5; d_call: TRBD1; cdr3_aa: CASADRGMNTEAFF; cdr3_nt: TGTGCCAGCGCGGACAGGGGAATGAACACTGAAGCTTTCTTT
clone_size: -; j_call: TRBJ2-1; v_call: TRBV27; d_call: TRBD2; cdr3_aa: CASSPSGLAFEQFF; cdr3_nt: TGTGCCAGCAGTCCGTCGGGACTAGCGTTTGAGCAGTTCTTC
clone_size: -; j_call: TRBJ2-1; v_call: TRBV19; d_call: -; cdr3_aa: CASSRYQDKGYNEQFF; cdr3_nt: TGTGCCAGTAGTAGATATCAGGACAAGGGATACAATGAGCAGTTCTTC
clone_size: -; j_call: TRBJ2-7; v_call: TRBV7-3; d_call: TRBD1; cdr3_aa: CASSLGQGPSYEQYF; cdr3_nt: TGTGCCAGCAGCTTAGGACAGGGGCCCTCCTACGAGCAGTACTTC
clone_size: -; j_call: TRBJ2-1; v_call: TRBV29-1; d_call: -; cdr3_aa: CSVEWSSYNEQFF; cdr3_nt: TGCAGCGTTGAATGGAGTTCCTACAATGAGCAGTTCTTC
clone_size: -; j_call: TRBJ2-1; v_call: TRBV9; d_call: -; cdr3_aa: CASSVGPGQGPSYNEQFF; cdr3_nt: -
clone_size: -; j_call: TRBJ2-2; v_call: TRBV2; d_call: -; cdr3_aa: CASSEVRGTGELFF; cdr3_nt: TGTGCCAGCAGTGAAGTCCGCGGCACCGGGGAGCTGTTTTTT
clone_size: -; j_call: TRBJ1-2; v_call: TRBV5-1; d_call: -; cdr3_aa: CASSWMGHYGYTF; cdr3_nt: TGCGCCAGCAGCTGGATGGGCCACTATGGCTACACCTTC
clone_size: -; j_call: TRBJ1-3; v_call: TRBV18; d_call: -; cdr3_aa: CASSESGGQRNTIYF; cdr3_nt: TGTGCCAGCTCAGAGTCTGGCGGCCAAAGAAACACCATATATTTT
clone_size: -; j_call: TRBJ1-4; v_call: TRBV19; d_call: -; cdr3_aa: CASSTTGTNEKLFF; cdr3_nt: TGTGCCAGTAGTACTACGGGGACTAATGAAAAACTGTTTTTT
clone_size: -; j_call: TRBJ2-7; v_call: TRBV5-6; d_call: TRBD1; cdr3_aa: CASSDTGTGGDEQYF; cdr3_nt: TGTGCCAGCAGCGACACCGGGACAGGGGGCGACGAGCAGTACTTC
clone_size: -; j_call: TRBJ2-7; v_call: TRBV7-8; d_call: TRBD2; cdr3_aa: CASRVGTSGGRSYEQYF; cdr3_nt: TGTGCCAGCAGAGTAGGGACTAGCGGGGGAAGGTCCTACGAGCAGTACTTC
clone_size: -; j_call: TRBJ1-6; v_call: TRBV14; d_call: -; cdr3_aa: CASSQESSGRAGNSPLHF; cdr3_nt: TGTGCCAGCAGCCAAGAGAGTAGTGGCCGGGCAGGGAACTCACCCCTCCACTTT
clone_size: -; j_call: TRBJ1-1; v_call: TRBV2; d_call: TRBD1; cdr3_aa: CASSFGGQGRYGPNTEAFF; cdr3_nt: TGTGCCAGCAGTTTTGGGGGACAGGGAAGGTATGGTCCGAACACTGAAGCTTTCTTT
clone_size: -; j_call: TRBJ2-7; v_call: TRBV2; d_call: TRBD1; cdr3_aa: CASRAGTGGGEQYF; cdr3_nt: TGTGCCAGCAGGGCTGGGACAGGGGGAGGCGAGCAGTACTTC
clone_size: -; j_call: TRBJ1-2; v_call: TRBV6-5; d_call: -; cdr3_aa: CASSYRQGSYGYTF; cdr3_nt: TGTGCCAGCAGTTACCGCCAGGGGTCCTATGGCTACACCTTC
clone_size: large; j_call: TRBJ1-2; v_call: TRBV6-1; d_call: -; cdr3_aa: CASSEWAGEGYTF; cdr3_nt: TGTGCCAGCAGTGAATGGGCGGGAGAGGGCTACACCTTC
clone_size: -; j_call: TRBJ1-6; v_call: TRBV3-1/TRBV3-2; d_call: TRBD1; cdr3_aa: CASSPPGQGNSPLHF; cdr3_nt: TGTGCCAGCAGCCCACCGGGACAGGGAAATTCACCCCTCCACTTT
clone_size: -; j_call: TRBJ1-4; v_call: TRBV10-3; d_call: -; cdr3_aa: CALLEGNSTTNEKLFF; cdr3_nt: TGTGCCCTCCTGGAGGGTAACAGTACAACTAATGAAAAACTGTTTTTT
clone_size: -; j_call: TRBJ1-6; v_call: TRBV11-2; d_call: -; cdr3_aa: CASSLVGWRVLNSPLHF; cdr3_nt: TGTGCCAGCAGCTTAGTTGGCTGGAGGGTTCTTAATTCACCCCTCCACTTT
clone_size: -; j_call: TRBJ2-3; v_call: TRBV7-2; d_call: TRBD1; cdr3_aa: CASSPRQGDTQYF; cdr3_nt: TGTGCCAGCAGCCCCCGACAGGGGGATACGCAGTATTTT
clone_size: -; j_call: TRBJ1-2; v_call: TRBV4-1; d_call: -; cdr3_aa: CASSQDSYYGYTF; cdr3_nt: TGCGCCAGCAGCCAAGATTCTTACTATGGCTACACCTTC
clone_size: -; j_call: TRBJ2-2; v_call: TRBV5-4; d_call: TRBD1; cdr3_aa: CASSLGTGLGELFF; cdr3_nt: TGTGCCAGCAGCTTAGGGACAGGTCTCGGGGAGCTGTTTTTT
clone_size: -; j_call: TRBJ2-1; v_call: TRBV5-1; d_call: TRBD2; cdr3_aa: CASSLGSGGAYEQFF; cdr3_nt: TGCGCCAGCAGCTTGGGTAGCGGGGGGGCCTATGAGCAGTTCTTC
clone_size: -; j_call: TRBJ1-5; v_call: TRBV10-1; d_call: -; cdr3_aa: CASPGARNQPQHF; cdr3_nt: TGCGCCAGCCCAGGGGCCCGCAATCAGCCCCAGCATTTT
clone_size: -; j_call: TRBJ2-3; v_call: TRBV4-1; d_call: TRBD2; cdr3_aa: CASSQTPLAGDRDTQYF; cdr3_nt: TGCGCCAGCAGCCAGACCCCACTAGCGGGGGATAGAGATACGCAGTATTTT
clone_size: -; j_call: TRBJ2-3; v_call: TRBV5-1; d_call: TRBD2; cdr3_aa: CASSLGLAGGTDTQYF; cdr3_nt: TGCGCCAGCAGCTTGGGACTAGCGGGGGGCACAGATACGCAGTATTTT
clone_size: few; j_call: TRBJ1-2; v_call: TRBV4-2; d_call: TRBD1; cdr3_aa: CASSQDGDRDGYTF; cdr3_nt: TGTGCCAGCAGCCAAGATGGGGACAGGGATGGCTACACCTTC
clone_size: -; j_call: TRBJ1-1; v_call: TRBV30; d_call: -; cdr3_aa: CAWIGGGGGFGTEAFF; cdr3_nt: TGTGCCTGGATCGGCGGTGGTGGGGGGTTCGGCACTGAAGCTTTCTTT
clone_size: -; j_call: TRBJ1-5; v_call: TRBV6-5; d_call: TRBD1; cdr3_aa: CASRDRVEQPQHF; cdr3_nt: TGTGCCAGCAGAGACAGGGTCGAGCAGCCCCAGCATTTT
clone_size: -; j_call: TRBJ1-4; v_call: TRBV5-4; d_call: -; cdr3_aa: CASSLGSRTANEKLFF; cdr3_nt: TGTGCCAGCAGCTTGGGATCTCGGACAGCGAATGAAAAACTGTTTTTT
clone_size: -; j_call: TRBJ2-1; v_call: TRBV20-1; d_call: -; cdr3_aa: CSARQGNEQFF; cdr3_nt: TGCAGTGCTAGACAGGGGAATGAGCAGTTCTTC
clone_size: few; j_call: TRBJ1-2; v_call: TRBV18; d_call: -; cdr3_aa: CASSSDQAGRAYGYTF; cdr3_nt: TGTGCCAGCTCGTCAGACCAAGCGGGACGCGCGTATGGCTACACCTTC
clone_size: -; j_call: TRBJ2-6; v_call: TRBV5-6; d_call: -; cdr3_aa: CASSGDWRSGANVLTF; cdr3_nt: TGTGCCAGCAGCGGGGACTGGCGCTCTGGGGCCAACGTCCTGACTTTC
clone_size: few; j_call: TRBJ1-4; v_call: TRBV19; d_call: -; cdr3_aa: CASRVRGNEKLFF; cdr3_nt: TGTGCCAGTAGGGTCAGGGGAAACGAAAAACTGTTTTTT
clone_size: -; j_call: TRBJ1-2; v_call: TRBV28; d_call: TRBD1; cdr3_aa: CASTRGRGYGYTF; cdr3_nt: TGTGCCAGCACCCGAGGCAGGGGGTACGGCTACACCTTC
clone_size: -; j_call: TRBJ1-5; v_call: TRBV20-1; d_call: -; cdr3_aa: CSASPRGGLGNQPQHF; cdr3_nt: TGCAGTGCTAGTCCTAGGGGGGGTTTAGGCAATCAGCCCCAGCATTTT
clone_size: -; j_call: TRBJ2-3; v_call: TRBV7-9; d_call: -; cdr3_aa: CASSFLRDTQYF; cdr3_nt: TGTGCCAGCAGCTTCCTTCGGGATACGCAGTATTTT
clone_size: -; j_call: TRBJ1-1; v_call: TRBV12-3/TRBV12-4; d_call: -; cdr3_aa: CASSQVGDTEAFF; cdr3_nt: TGTGCCAGCAGCCAGGTCGGGGACACTGAAGCTTTCTTT
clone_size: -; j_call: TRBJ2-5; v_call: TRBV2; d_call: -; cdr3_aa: CASSDVTGRETQYF; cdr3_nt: TGTGCCAGCAGTGATGTAACGGGGAGAGAGACCCAGTACTTC
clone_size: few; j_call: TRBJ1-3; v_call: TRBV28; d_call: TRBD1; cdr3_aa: CASRGQGGNTIYF; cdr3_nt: TGTGCCAGCCGGGGACAGGGGGGAAACACCATATATTTT
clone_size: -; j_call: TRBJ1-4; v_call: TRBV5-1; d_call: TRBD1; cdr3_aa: CASSWGQGVNEKLFF; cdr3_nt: TGCGCCAGCAGCTGGGGACAGGGGGTAAATGAAAAACTGTTTTTT